This T cell receptor (beta chain) was sequenced in a study of T cell clonotyping in hematopoietic cell transplantation. Study outcomes and limitations: Recipient TCR diversity dropped after transplant; expanded clonotypes rose from day 30 to 180.

Using immunoSEQ multiplex PCR, the repertoire was profiled, and TCRdb retains in-frame clones only, with some absent. The sample yields roughly 48,000 clones, around 83% seen once. This clone was seen only once. Its antigen is as yet unknown. The time point was: recipient sample about 28 days before transplant, after cytoreduction. Recipient blood drawn about 28 days pretransplant and days 30, 100, 180 after. This TCR derives from a man aged 55 to 69 with myelodysplastic syndrome. Some clones in this sample may be carry-over from other donors' samples. Sequenced material: peripheral blood mononuclear cells, taken before stem cell transplant.

The CDR3 sequence is CASSLVGQGRDEQYF. CDR3 sequence (DNA): TGCGCCAGCAGCTTAGTGGGTCAGGGGAGGGACGAGCAGTACTTC. This sequence joins TRBV5-1 and TRBJ2-7; tentative D call: TRBD2 (7 bases). V was pared by 2 bases and J by 5 bases, with 17 bases between. The CDR3 extends over 15 amino acids. Germline V lookup: CDR1 SGHRS, CDR2 YFSETQ. The variable domain in full, with the rest retrieved from reference TRBV5-1 and TRBJ2-7, is KAGVTQTPRYLIKTRGQQVTLSCSPISGHRSVSWYQQTPGQGLQFLFEYFSETQRNKGNFPGRFSGRQFSNSRSEMNVSTLELGDSALYLCASSLVGQGRDEQYFGPGTRLTVT.